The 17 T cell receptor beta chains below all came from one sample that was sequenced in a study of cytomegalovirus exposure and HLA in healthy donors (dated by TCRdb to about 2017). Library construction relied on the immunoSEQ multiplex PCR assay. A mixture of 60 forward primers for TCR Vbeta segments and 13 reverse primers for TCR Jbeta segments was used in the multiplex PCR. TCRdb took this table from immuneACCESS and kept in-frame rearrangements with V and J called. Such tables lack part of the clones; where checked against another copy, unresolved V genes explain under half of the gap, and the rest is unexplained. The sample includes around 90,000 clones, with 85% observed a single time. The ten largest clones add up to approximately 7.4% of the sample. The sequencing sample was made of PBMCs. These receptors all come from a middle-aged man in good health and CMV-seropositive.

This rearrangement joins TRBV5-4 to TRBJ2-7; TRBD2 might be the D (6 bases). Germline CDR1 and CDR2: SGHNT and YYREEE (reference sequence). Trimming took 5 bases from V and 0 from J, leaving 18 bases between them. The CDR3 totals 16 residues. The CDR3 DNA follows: TGTGCCAGCAGATCCGCGTTGGGGGGTCACTCCTACGAGCAGTACTTC. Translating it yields CASRSALGGHSYEQYF.

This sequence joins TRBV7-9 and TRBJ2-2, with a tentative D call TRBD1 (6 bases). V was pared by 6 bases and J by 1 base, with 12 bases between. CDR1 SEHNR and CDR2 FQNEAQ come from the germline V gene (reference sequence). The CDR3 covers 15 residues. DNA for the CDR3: TGTGCCAGCAGGAAGGACAGACAGAACACCGGGGAGCTGTTTTTT. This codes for CASRKDRQNTGELFF.

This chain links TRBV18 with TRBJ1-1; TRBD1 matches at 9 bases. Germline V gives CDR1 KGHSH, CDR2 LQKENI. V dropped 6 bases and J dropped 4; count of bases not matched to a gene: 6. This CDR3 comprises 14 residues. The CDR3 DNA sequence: TGTGCCAGCTCCGTACAGGGGGCGAGCACTGAAGCTTTCTTT. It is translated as CASSVQGASTEAFF. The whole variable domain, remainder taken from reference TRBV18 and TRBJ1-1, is NAGVMQNPRHLVRRRGQEARLRCSPMKGHSHVYWYRQLPEEGLKFMVYLQKENIIDESGMPKERFSAEFPKEGPSILRIQQVVRGDSAAYFCASSVQGASTEAFFGQGTRLTVV.

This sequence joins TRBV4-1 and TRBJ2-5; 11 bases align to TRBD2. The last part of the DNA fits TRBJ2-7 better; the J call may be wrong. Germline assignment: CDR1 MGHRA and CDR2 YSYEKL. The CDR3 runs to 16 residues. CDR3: CASSQEPTSGAREQYF. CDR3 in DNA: TGCGCCAGCAGCCAAGAGCCGACTAGCGGGGCGCGCGAGCAGTACTTC.

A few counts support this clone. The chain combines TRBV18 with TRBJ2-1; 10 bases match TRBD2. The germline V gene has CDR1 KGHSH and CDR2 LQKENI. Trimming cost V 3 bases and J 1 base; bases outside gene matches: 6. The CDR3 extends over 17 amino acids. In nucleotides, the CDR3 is TGTGCCAGCTCACCGTTAGCGGGAGGCCTTTCCTACAATGAGCAGTTCTTC. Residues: CASSPLAGGLSYNEQFF.

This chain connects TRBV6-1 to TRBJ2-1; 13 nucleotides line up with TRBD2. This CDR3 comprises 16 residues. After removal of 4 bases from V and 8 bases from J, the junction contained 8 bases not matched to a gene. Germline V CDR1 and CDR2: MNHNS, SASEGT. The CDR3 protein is CASSVFRTSGGHEQFF. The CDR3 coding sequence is TGTGCCAGCAGTGTGTTTCGGACTAGCGGGGGCCATGAGCAGTTCTTC.

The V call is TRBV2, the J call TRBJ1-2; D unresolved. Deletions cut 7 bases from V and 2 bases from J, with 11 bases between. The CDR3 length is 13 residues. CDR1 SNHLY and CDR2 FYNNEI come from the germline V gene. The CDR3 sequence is CASTLRGNYGYTF. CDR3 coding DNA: TGTGCCAGCACATTGAGAGGAAACTATGGCTACACCTTC.

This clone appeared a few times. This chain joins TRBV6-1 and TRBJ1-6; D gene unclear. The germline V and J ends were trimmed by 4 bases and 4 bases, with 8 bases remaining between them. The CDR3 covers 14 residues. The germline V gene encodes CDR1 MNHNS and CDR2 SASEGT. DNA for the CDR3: TGTGCCAGCAGTGGGGCAGCTTATAATTCACCCCTCCACTTT. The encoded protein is CASSGAAYNSPLHF.

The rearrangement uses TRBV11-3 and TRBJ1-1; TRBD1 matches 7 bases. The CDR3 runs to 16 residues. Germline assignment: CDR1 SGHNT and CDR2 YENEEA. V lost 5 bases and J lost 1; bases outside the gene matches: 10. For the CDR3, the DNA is TGTGCCAGCAGCCCTAGGGCCGGGACAGAGAACACTGAAGCTTTCTTT. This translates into CASSPRAGTENTEAFF.

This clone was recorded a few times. CDR3 nucleotides: TGTGCCAGCAGCCCTCAGGGTTTCCGCCAGCCCCAGCATTTT. This sequence encodes CASSPQGFRQPQHF. V and J are TRBV2 and TRBJ1-5; TRBD1 might be the D (5 bases). Trimming shortened V by 6 bases and J by 7 bases, and 16 bases separated the two germline ends. In germline, CDR1 is SNHLY, CDR2 FYNNEI. This CDR3 spans 14 amino acids.

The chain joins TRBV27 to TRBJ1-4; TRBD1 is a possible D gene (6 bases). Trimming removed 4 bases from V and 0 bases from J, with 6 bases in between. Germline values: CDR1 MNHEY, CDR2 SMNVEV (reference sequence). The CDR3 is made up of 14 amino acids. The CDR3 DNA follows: TGTGCCAGCAGTTCAGGGGCAACTAATGAAAAACTGTTTTTT. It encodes CASSSGATNEKLFF.

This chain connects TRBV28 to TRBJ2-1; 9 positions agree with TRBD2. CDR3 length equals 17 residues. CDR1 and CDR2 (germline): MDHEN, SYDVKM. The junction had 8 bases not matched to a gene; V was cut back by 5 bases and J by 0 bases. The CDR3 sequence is CASSRSSGIISYNEQFF. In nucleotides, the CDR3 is TGTGCCAGCAGTAGATCTAGCGGGATTATCTCCTACAATGAGCAGTTCTTC.

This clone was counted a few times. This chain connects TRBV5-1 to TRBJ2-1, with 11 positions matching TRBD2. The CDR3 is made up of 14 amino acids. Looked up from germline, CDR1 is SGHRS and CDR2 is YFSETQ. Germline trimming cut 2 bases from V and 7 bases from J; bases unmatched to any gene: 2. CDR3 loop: CASSLTSGSNEQFF. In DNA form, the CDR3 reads TGCGCCAGCAGCTTAACTAGCGGGAGTAATGAGCAGTTCTTC.

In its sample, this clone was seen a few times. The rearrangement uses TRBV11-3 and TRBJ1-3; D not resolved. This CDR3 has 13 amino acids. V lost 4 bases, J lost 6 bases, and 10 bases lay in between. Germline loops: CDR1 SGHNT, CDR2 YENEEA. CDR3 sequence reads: CASSSGSLNTIYF. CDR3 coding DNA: TGTGCCAGCAGCTCCGGGAGCTTAAACACCATATATTTT.

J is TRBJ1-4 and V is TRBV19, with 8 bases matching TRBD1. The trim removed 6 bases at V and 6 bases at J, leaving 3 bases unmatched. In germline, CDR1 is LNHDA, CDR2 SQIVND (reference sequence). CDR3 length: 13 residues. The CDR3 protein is CASRYRGDEKLFF. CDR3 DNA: TGTGCCAGTAGGTACAGGGGGGATGAAAAACTGTTTTTT.

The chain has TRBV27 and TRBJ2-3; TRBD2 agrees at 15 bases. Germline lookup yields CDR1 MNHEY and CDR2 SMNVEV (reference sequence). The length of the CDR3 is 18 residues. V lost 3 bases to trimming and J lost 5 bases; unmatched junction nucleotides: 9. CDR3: CASSFSGLAGGPEDTQYF. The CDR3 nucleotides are TGTGCCAGCAGTTTTTCCGGACTAGCGGGAGGGCCGGAAGATACGCAGTATTTT.

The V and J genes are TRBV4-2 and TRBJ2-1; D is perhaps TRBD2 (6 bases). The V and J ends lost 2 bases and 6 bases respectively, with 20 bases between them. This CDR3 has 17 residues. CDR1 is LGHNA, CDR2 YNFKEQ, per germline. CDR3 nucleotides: TGTGCCAGCAGCCAAACATCCCCGACAGAGGGAGGCAATGAGCAGTTCTTC. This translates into CASSQTSPTEGGNEQFF.